The 26 T cell receptor beta chains below come from one sample, sequenced in a study of CXCR3-negative and CXCR3-positive naive CD8 T cells. Overall study results and limits: Against CXCR3-negative naive cells, CXCR3-positive naive cells showed more hydrophobic TRB CDR3s.

Researchers prepared the TRB cDNA libraries using 5' RACE with UMI labels. TCRdb reprocessed the 5' RACE reads; each CDR3 protein has one entry and no DNA is given. Recorded for this sample: some 130,000 distinct CDR3 sequences. The antigens for these receptors are not known. Sequenced: naive CXCR3+ CD8+ T cells from blood. Subset: CD45RO-CCR7+CD27+CD95- naive CD8+ T cells expressing CXCR3 (TNR3+). These receptors all come from a human donor in good health. Some clones in this sample may be carry-over from other donors' samples.

The rearrangement uses TRBV7-9 and TRBJ2-7; TCRdb designates TRBD1, a call that cannot be tested without DNA. Germline V gene sequence: CDR1 SEHNR, CDR2 FQNEAQ (reference sequence). The CDR3 spans 14 residues. The CDR3 loop reads CASSSTGIPYEQYF.

The genes are TRBV6-5 and TRBJ1-4; TCRdb outputs TRBD1, but without DNA this stays unchecked. Germline V lookup: CDR1 MNHEY, CDR2 SVGAGI. This CDR3 comprises 14 residues. The CDR3 region is CASSNRDTNEKLFF.

The chain links TRBV7-6 to TRBJ2-1; TCRdb proposes TRBD2, but this gene call is untestable without DNA. From germline, CDR1 is SGHVS and CDR2 FNYEAQ. This CDR3 has 16 residues. The CDR3 region is CASSLGTSGGFNEQFF.

The J gene is TRBJ1-1, the V gene TRBV11-3; without DNA, the TCRdb call of TRBD1 cannot be checked. The CDR3 runs 13 residues. Germline loops: CDR1 SGHNT, CDR2 YENEEA. CDR3 loop: CASSPRTGTEAFF.

V usage is TRBV7-9 and J usage is TRBJ2-3; without DNA, the TCRdb call of TRBD2 cannot be checked. The CDR3 totals 18 residues. CDR1 is SEHNR and CDR2 is FQNEAQ in the germline V gene (reference sequence). CDR3 loop: CASSLDTGLAGYTDTQYF. Looking up the rest from reference TRBV7-9 and TRBJ2-3 gives the full variable domain: DTGVSQNPRHKITKRGQNVTFRCDPISEHNRLYWYRQTLGQGPEFLTYFQNEAQLEKSRLLSDRFSAERPKGSFSTLEIQRTEQGDSAMYLCASSLDTGLAGYTDTQYFGPGTRLTVL.

This rearrangement joins TRBV7-2 to TRBJ1-1; TCRdb's D call, TRBD1, is unchecked because there is no DNA. Germline loops: CDR1 SGHTA, CDR2 FQGNSA. This CDR3 spans 15 amino acids. CDR3 region: CASSLAGQGYTEAFF.

V usage is TRBV12-3 or TRBV12-4 and J usage is TRBJ1-3; the TCRdb D gene call, TRBD1, has no DNA to confirm it. The CDR3 runs 21 residues. CDR3 protein: CASSFPHYSGAALVPGNTIYF.

The chain employs TRBV9 and TRBJ2-2; TCRdb outputs TRBD1, but without DNA this stays unchecked. The CDR3 is 15 amino acids. Germline V gene sequence: CDR1 SGDLS, CDR2 YYNGEE. The CDR3 protein is CASSGTGAGTGELFF. The full variable domain, with the rest looked up from reference TRBV9 and TRBJ2-2, is DSGVTQTPKHLITATGQRVTLRCSPRSGDLSVYWYQQSLDQGLQFLIQYYNGEERAKGNILERFSAQQFPDLHSELNLSSLELGDSALYFCASSGTGAGTGELFFGEGSRLTVL.

The chain joins TRBV28 to TRBJ1-6; absent DNA, TCRdb's TRBD1 call cannot be checked. Germline CDR1 reads MDHEN; CDR2 reads SYDVKM. This CDR3 spans 12 amino acids. The CDR3 reads CASSPPRGGVHF.

The chain is built from TRBV19 and TRBJ2-2; there is no DNA to check the TCRdb D call of TRBD1. The CDR3 covers 15 residues. CDR1 and CDR2 from the germline V gene are LNHDA and SQIVND (reference sequence). CDR3 residues: CASSMGSAGVGELFF. The whole variable domain, remainder taken from reference TRBV19 and TRBJ2-2, is DGGITQSPKYLFRKEGQNVTLSCEQNLNHDAMYWYRQDPGQGLRLIYYSQIVNDFQKGDIAEGYSVSREKKESFPLTVTSAQKNPTAFYLCASSMGSAGVGELFFGEGSRLTVL.

This chain joins TRBV20-1 and TRBJ1-1; TCRdb's D call, TRBD1, is unchecked because there is no DNA. The CDR3 spans 17 residues. Germline loops: CDR1 DFQATT, CDR2 SNEGSKA (reference sequence). The CDR3 loop is CSANGPGQGAEAVKAFF.

The rearrangement uses TRBV12-1 and TRBJ2-1; TCRdb names TRBD1, which stays unverified in the absence of DNA. TRBV12-1 is a listed pseudogene. The CDR3 covers 14 residues. CDR3 sequence: CASSSYGQYNEQFF.

The V call is TRBV27, the J call TRBJ1-1; with no DNA, the TCRdb D assignment of TRBD1 cannot be verified. CDR3 length: 16 amino acids. Germline CDR1 is MNHEY and CDR2 is SMNVEV (reference sequence). CDR3 residues: CASTPTGGASAAEAFF.

The chain combines TRBV7-6 with TRBJ1-1; lacking DNA, the TRBD1 call made by TCRdb goes unchecked. The CDR3 loop spans 15 amino acids. The germline V gene encodes CDR1 SGHVS and CDR2 FNYEAQ. CDR3 loop: CASSSRGIENTEAFF. Looking up the rest from reference TRBV7-6 and TRBJ1-1 gives the full variable domain: GAGVSQSPRYKVTKRGQDVALRCDPISGHVSLYWYRQALGQGPEFLTYFNYEAQQDKSGLPNDRFSAERPEGSISTLTIQRTEQRDSAMYRCASSSRGIENTEAFFGQGTRLTVV.

The chain combines TRBV27 with TRBJ1-2; TCRdb selects TRBD1, and the lack of DNA leaves this call unchecked. The CDR3 runs to 14 residues. Germline CDR1 MNHEY, CDR2 SMNVEV (reference sequence). CDR3 protein: CASSSTGGAEGYTF.

The chain combines TRBV7-9 with TRBJ2-7; TCRdb picks TRBD1, but there is no DNA to check that call. Germline lookup yields CDR1 SEHNR and CDR2 FQNEAQ (reference sequence). The CDR3 loop spans 16 amino acids. This CDR3 is CASSPPPGQGPDEQYF.

This sequence joins TRBV5-1 and TRBJ2-7. CDR1 and CDR2 (germline): SGHRS, YFSETQ. This CDR3 comprises 13 residues. The CDR3 here is CASSETHSYEQYF.

This chain joins TRBV5-5 and TRBJ2-7; absent DNA, TCRdb's TRBD2 call cannot be checked. This CDR3 spans 17 amino acids. The germline V gene has CDR1 SGHKS and CDR2 YYEKEE (reference sequence). CDR3 sequence: CASSLGDFGEGSYEQYF.

V and J are TRBV19 and TRBJ1-2; TCRdb lists TRBD1, though no DNA is available to test this call. The CDR3 is 11 amino acids. Germline V gene lookup returns CDR1 LNHDA and CDR2 SQIVND (reference sequence). CDR3 sequence reads: CAIRDRDGYTF. Full variable domain (remainder filled in from reference TRBV19 and TRBJ1-2): DGGITQSPKYLFRKEGQNVTLSCEQNLNHDAMYWYRQDPGQGLRLIYYSQIVNDFQKGDIAEGYSVSREKKESFPLTVTSAQKNPTAFYLCAIRDRDGYTFGSGTRLTVV.

The genes are TRBV6-6 and TRBJ1-5; TCRdb returns TRBD1, unconfirmable since there is no DNA. The CDR3 spans 15 residues. Germline V lookup: CDR1 MNHNY, CDR2 SVGAGI (reference sequence). The CDR3 sequence is CASSPGPLSNQPQHF.

The chain employs TRBV4-1 and TRBJ2-7; TCRdb's D gene call, TRBD1, goes unchecked for lack of DNA. From germline, CDR1 is MGHRA and CDR2 YSYEKL. The CDR3 length is 18 residues. The chain's CDR3 is CASSQDLSGTDWGYEQYF.

The rearrangement joins TRBV7-9 to TRBJ2-7; TCRdb's D call of TRBD1 is untestable without DNA. This CDR3 comprises 13 residues. Germline-derived CDR1 and CDR2 are SEHNR and FQNEAQ (reference sequence). CDR3: CASSRPPDRTQYF.

CDR3 sequence: CASSETGSGYQETQYF. The chain couples TRBV12-3 or TRBV12-4 to TRBJ2-5; TCRdb outputs TRBD1, but without DNA this stays unchecked. CDR3 length: 16 residues.

The gene calls are TRBV5-4 and TRBJ1-1. This CDR3 contains 12 residues. Germline CDR1 and CDR2: SGHNT and YYREEE (reference sequence). This chain's CDR3 is CASSFRDTEAFF.

The gene calls are TRBV20-1 and TRBJ2-7; no DNA is available, so the TRBD1 call from TCRdb remains unchecked. This CDR3 has 13 amino acids. CDR1 is DFQATT and CDR2 is SNEGSKA in the germline V gene (reference sequence). CDR3 in amino acids: CSARREGASEQYF.

The chain has TRBV4-1 and TRBJ2-7; TCRdb calls TRBD1, which cannot be checked without DNA. The germline CDR1 and CDR2 sequences are MGHRA and YSYEKL. The CDR3 is 17 amino acids. CDR3 residues: CASSQGPTGALSYEQYF.